The entry that follows covers one T cell receptor beta chain sequence. Its antigen is as yet unknown. The sample originates from a study of cytomegalovirus exposure and HLA in healthy donors. Germline V gene sequence: CDR1 SNHLY, CDR2 FYNNEI. The CDR3 covers 13 residues. Trimming removed 4 bases at V and 0 bases at J, with 5 bases between. The PCR used 60 Vbeta and 13 Jbeta primers. Clones were read by immunoSEQ multiplex PCR, and TCRdb kept only the in-frame ones, dropping some. The data show some 130,000 clones, under 85% seen once. Study-wide results and limits: A missense DCLRE1C variant was associated with V- and J-gene trimming of TCR beta chains in a later analysis, and an independent cohort replicated the association. Testing in vitro showed a few CMV-associated chains specific for CMV antigens.

Sequenced sample: PBMCs. The chain has TRBV2 and TRBJ2-3; D uncertain. This clonotype was sampled from a boy between 10 and 17 years old in good health and CMV-seronegative. CDR3 in amino acids: CASSVRSTDTQYF. The CDR3 DNA is TGTGCCAGCAGTGTGAGGAGCACAGATACGCAGTATTTT.